One and the same sample provided the 32 T cell receptor beta chains below, sequenced in a study of radiation and T cells in renal cell carcinoma. Only in-frame clones appear in the TCRdb table, and some are missing; sequencing was by immunoSEQ multiplex PCR. The sample lists about 140,000 clones, less than 90% occurring once. Time point: blood 4 weeks post-SBRT, at nephrectomy. Described treatment: 15 Gy SBRT to primary tumor, nephrectomy 4 weeks later. Specimen: blood, collected from a patient whose treatment included radiotherapy and nephrectomy. The receptors shown here come from a woman aged 50 to 65 with renal cell carcinoma.

This clone was recorded only once. The chain has TRBV6-1 and TRBJ2-3; 8 bases fit TRBD1. Germline V gives CDR1 MNHNS, CDR2 SASEGT. Unmatched junction bases numbered 8, after V lost 2 bases and J lost 4 bases. The CDR3 spans 16 residues. CDR3 sequence reads: CASSETTGEVSDTQYF. CDR3 coding DNA: TGTGCCAGCAGTGAAACGACAGGGGAGGTTTCAGATACGCAGTATTTT.

The rearrangement uses TRBV7-8 and TRBJ1-5; D unresolved. The CDR3 has 16 residues. The V end was cut by 5 bases, the J end by 0 bases, with 14 bases between. Germline assignment: CDR1 SGHVS and CDR2 FQNEAQ. CDR3 in amino acids: CASSLPGYYSNQPQHF. In DNA, the CDR3 is TGTGCCAGCAGCCTTCCGGGCTACTATAGCAATCAGCCCCAGCATTTT.

Comment on this clone: This CDR3 is also generated by other DNA sequences in the sample. V gene TRBV18 combines with J gene TRBJ1-2; D possibly corresponds to TRBD1 (6 bases). The CDR3 sequence is 13 residues long. Germline lookup yields CDR1 KGHSH and CDR2 LQKENI. Trimming took off 3 bases at V and 1 base at J, with 6 bases between the two ends. In DNA, the CDR3 is TGTGCCAGCTCACCGGACAGTAACTATGGCTACACCTTC. It yields the protein CASSPDSNYGYTF.

The rearrangement links TRBV11-2 to TRBJ2-3; possible D gene TRBD2, 6 bases. This CDR3 comprises 14 residues. The V end lost 3 bases, the J end lost 1 base, and 8 bases lay between the germline ends. Germline V lookup: CDR1 SGHAT, CDR2 FQNNGV. The CDR3 nucleotides are TGTGCCAGCAGCTTCGGGACTGGCACAGATACGCAGTATTTT. As protein: CASSFGTGTDTQYF.

V is TRBV6-4 and J is TRBJ2-6; D is unresolved. CDR3 size: 14 residues. V was shortened by 5 bases and J by 0 bases, with 5 bases between the two germline ends. Germline CDR1 reads MRHNA; CDR2 reads SNTAGT. The CDR3: CASSQISGANVLTF. DNA for the CDR3: TGTGCCAGCAGTCAGATCTCTGGGGCCAACGTCCTGACTTTC.

The chain has TRBV19 and TRBJ1-5; 7 bases map to TRBD1. After removal of 5 bases from V and 7 bases from J, the junction contained 14 bases not matched to a gene. The CDR3 totals 16 residues. Germline V lookup: CDR1 LNHDA, CDR2 SQIVND (reference sequence). This CDR3 is CASSLTDRASGQPQHF. The CDR3 DNA reads as TGTGCCAGTAGTCTGACCGACAGGGCATCAGGACAGCCCCAGCATTTT.

The chain couples TRBV2 to TRBJ2-3; D remains ambiguous. The CDR3 runs 11 residues. CDR1 and CDR2 from the germline V gene are SNHLY and FYNNEI. Trimming pared 9 bases from V and 3 bases from J, leaving 7 bases between. The CDR3 DNA reads as TGTGCCAGGGAAAGGACAGATACGCAGTATTTT. Translating it yields CARERTDTQYF.

The chain has TRBV28 and TRBJ2-3; D is possibly TRBD2 (5 bases). The germline V and J ends were trimmed by 7 bases and 10 bases, with 15 bases remaining between them. CDR1 MDHEN and CDR2 SYDVKM come from the germline V gene. CDR3 length: 12 amino acids. The CDR3 spells CASTQPGEAQYF. Written as DNA, the CDR3 is TGTGCCAGCACCCAGCCCGGGGAAGCGCAGTATTTT. Filled out from reference TRBV28 and TRBJ2-3, the complete variable domain reads DVKVTQSSRYLVKRTGEKVFLECVQDMDHENMFWYRQDPGLGLRLIYFSYDVKMKEKGDIPEGYSVSREKKERFSLILESASTNQTSMYLCASTQPGEAQYFGPGTRLTVL.

The chain couples TRBV4-3 to TRBJ1-5; 7 nucleotides agree with TRBD1. The V gene's germline CDR1 is LGHNA and CDR2 YSLEER. The CDR3 sequence is 14 residues long. Trimming removed 5 bases from V and 3 bases from J; junction bases left unmatched: 4. CDR3 loop: CASSGTVYNQPQHF. DNA for the CDR3: TGCGCCAGCAGCGGGACAGTTTACAATCAGCCCCAGCATTTT.

The chain couples TRBV7-2 to TRBJ2-1; TRBD1 aligns across 9 bases. J gave up 3 bases and V 5 bases, and 5 bases lay outside the gene matches. The CDR3 has 15 residues. Germline loops: CDR1 SGHTA, CDR2 FQGNSA. CDR3 DNA sequence: TGTGCCAGCAGCCCGACAGGGGGTCGCTACAATGAGCAGTTCTTC. Protein: CASSPTGGRYNEQFF.

The V gene is TRBV7-8, the J gene TRBJ1-5; D is unresolved. Germline-derived CDR1 and CDR2 are SGHVS and FQNEAQ. The CDR3 sequence is 13 residues long. The V end was cut by 2 bases, the J end by 4 bases, with 6 bases between. The CDR3: CASSLNTNQPQHF. The CDR3 bases are TGTGCCAGCAGCTTAAATACGAATCAGCCCCAGCATTTT.

This chain uses TRBV2 with TRBJ2-7; TRBD2 matches 10 bases. The germline gives CDR1 SNHLY, CDR2 FYNNEI. Unmatched junction bases numbered 5, after V lost 3 bases and J lost 6 bases. The length of the CDR3 is 14 residues. The CDR3 region has the DNA TGTGCCAGCAGTGAGCGGCTAGCGGGAGTCGAGCAGTACTTC. Translated: CASSERLAGVEQYF.

The genes are TRBV18 and TRBJ1-1; the match to TRBD1 covers 9 bases. Unmatched junction bases numbered 4, after V lost 3 bases and J lost 5 bases. CDR1 is KGHSH, CDR2 LQKENI, per germline. CDR3 length: 14 amino acids. In DNA form, the CDR3 reads TGTGCCAGCTCACCGGGGACAGGGAAGACTGAAGCTTTCTTT. Protein product: CASSPGTGKTEAFF.

J is TRBJ2-7 and V is TRBV7-2; TRBD1 is a possible D gene (6 bases). This CDR3 is 15 amino acids long. Germline CDR1 and CDR2: SGHTA and FQGNSA. Trimming removed 1 base from V and 4 bases from J, with 14 bases in between. The DNA for the CDR3 is TGTGCCAGCAGCTTAGGCACAGGGAGTCATTACGAGCAGTACTTC. Protein: CASSLGTGSHYEQYF.

In this sample, this clone turned up a few times. The CDR3, as DNA: TGTGCCTGGAGGAAGACAGGGGGCGATCAGCCCCAGCATTTT. Translated, it gives CAWRKTGGDQPQHF. V gene TRBV30 combines with J gene TRBJ1-5; TRBD1 aligns across 10 bases. The CDR3 consists of 14 residues. V trimming: 3 bases; J trimming: 5 bases; junction bases outside the gene matches: 4. In germline, CDR1 is GTSNPN, CDR2 SVGIG (reference sequence).

The chain carries TRBV5-5 and TRBJ2-1; tentative D call: TRBD1 (5 bases). The CDR3 runs 15 residues. The germline V and J ends were trimmed by 2 bases and 8 bases, with 17 bases remaining between them. Germline values: CDR1 SGHKS, CDR2 YYEKEE (reference sequence). CDR3 residues: CASSFSPTTGDEQFF. The CDR3, as DNA: TGTGCCAGCAGCTTTTCCCCTACTACAGGTGATGAGCAGTTCTTC.

The gene calls are TRBV28 and TRBJ2-1; D is possibly TRBD1 (6 bases). CDR3 length: 16 amino acids. Germline CDR1 reads MDHEN; CDR2 reads SYDVKM. Trimming cost V 4 bases and J 8 bases, with 21 bases left between them. DNA of the CDR3: TGTGCCAGCAGTTCATCGGGGCCCCCTTCAGGGGATGAGCAGTTCTTC. This encodes CASSSSGPPSGDEQFF.

The rearrangement links TRBV10-1 to TRBJ1-6, with D perhaps TRBD1 (5 bases). Germline-derived CDR1 and CDR2 are WNHNN and SYGVQD (reference sequence). The CDR3 covers 13 residues. Trimming took 5 bases from V and 8 from J, leaving 10 bases between them. The CDR3 sequence is CASSRGVDSPLHF. In nucleotides, the CDR3 is TGCGCCAGCAGTCGAGGGGTCGATTCACCCCTCCACTTT.

The rearrangement joins TRBV19 to TRBJ1-1; D is uncertain. This CDR3 is 14 amino acids long. Germline lookup yields CDR1 LNHDA and CDR2 SQIVND (reference sequence). Trimming left V 5 bases short and J 1 base short, with 11 bases between. The CDR3 region is CASSLQPSNTEAFF. CDR3 coding DNA: TGTGCCAGTAGTTTACAGCCGTCGAACACTGAAGCTTTCTTT.

The chain combines TRBV10-3 with TRBJ2-4; a possible D gene is TRBD1 (6 bases). Germline V gives CDR1 ENHRY, CDR2 SYGVKD. The CDR3 has 14 amino acids. Trimming stripped 3 bases from V and 2 bases from J, with 8 bases between. CDR3 sequence reads: CAISDTGSKNIQYF. The DNA of the CDR3 is TGTGCCATCAGTGACACAGGGTCCAAAAACATTCAGTACTTC.

The chain couples TRBV28 to TRBJ2-1; tentative D call: TRBD1 (6 bases). CDR1 is MDHEN and CDR2 is SYDVKM in the germline V gene. The CDR3 extends over 17 amino acids. Between the trimmed V and J ends, which lost 6 bases and 6 bases, there was a span of 24 bases. The CDR3 DNA is TGTGCCAGCAGAGCTCCTACAGGGAATGTCTTTCGCAATGAGCAGTTCTTC. This gives the protein CASRAPTGNVFRNEQFF.

The chain uses TRBV4-3 and TRBJ2-3; no reliable D call. V lost 0 bases and J lost 0, with 4 bases in between. CDR3 length equals 14 residues. The V gene's germline CDR1 is LGHNA and CDR2 YSLEER. In DNA form, the CDR3 reads TGCGCCAGCAGCCAAGATGGTAGCACAGATACGCAGTATTTT. Residues: CASSQDGSTDTQYF.

This chain links TRBV9 with TRBJ2-5, with D tentatively TRBD2 (5 bases). The germline CDR1 and CDR2 sequences are SGDLS and YYNGEE. Trimming removed 3 bases from V and 0 bases from J, with 9 bases in between. CDR3 length: 14 amino acids. The CDR3 protein is CASSESGNQETQYF. As DNA, the CDR3 is TGTGCCAGCAGCGAATCCGGGAACCAAGAGACCCAGTACTTC.

This clone was seen only a few times. This rearrangement joins TRBV5-1 to TRBJ2-1; TRBD2 matches at 12 bases. The V segment lost 2 bases and the J segment 5 bases; nucleotides outside the gene matches: 2. This CDR3 has 15 amino acids. Germline V lookup: CDR1 SGHRS, CDR2 YFSETQ. The CDR3 spells CASSLLAGGDNEQFF. The CDR3 DNA reads as TGCGCCAGCAGCTTACTAGCGGGAGGCGACAATGAGCAGTTCTTC.

The chain couples TRBV4-3 to TRBJ2-5; no reliable D call. V was cut by 1 base and J by 1 base, with 7 bases left in between. The germline V gene encodes CDR1 LGHNA and CDR2 YSLEER. The CDR3 is 14 residues long. The CDR3 here is CASSQVGSQETQYF. The CDR3 DNA reads TGCGCCAGCAGCCAAGTGGGCAGCCAAGAGACCCAGTACTTC.

The V and J genes are TRBV2 and TRBJ1-2; 8 positions match TRBD1. Germline trimming cut 6 bases from V and 8 bases from J; bases unmatched to any gene: 8. This CDR3 comprises 13 residues. CDR1 and CDR2 from the germline V gene are SNHLY and FYNNEI. The CDR3 DNA reads TGTGCCAGCAGAGACGACAGGGGCGGAGGCTACACCTTC. It yields the protein CASRDDRGGGYTF. Combining the CDR3 with reference TRBV2 and TRBJ1-2 gives the whole variable domain EPEVTQTPSHQVTQMGQEVILRCVPISNHLYFYWYRQILGQKVEFLVSFYNNEISEKSEIFDDQFSVERPDGSNFTLKIRSTKLEDSAMYFCASRDDRGGGYTFGSGTRLTVV.

The chain has TRBV6-1 and TRBJ2-7; the D gene is possibly TRBD1 (6 bases). V was cut by 7 bases and J by 4 bases, with 8 bases left in between. The CDR3 runs 11 residues. CDR1 and CDR2 (germline): MNHNS, SASEGT. The chain's CDR3 is CASKDSYEQYF. The CDR3 bases are TGTGCCAGCAAGGACAGTTACGAGCAGTACTTC.

The table lists this clone with a count of one. The rearrangement joins TRBV7-2 to TRBJ1-1; D not certain. The CDR3 is 15 amino acids. The germline V gene has CDR1 SGHTA and CDR2 FQGNSA. The V end was cut by 2 bases, the J end by 2 bases, with 12 bases between. The DNA for the CDR3 is TGTGCCAGCAGCTTACTTTCCGGGTTTAACACTGAAGCTTTCTTT. Protein product: CASSLLSGFNTEAFF.

This clone was observed a few times. The gene calls are TRBV19 and TRBJ1-1, with 7 positions matching TRBD1. The junction had 3 bases not matched to a gene; V was cut back by 5 bases and J by 3 bases. CDR1 and CDR2 (germline): LNHDA, SQIVND (reference sequence). CDR3 length: 13 amino acids. The CDR3 DNA sequence: TGTGCCAGTAGTGACAGGGCTCACACTGAAGCTTTCTTT. Protein: CASSDRAHTEAFF.

The rearrangement uses TRBV4-1 and TRBJ1-2; TRBD1 might be the D (6 bases). The V end lost 5 bases, the J end lost 8 bases, and 21 bases lay between the germline ends. The CDR3 loop spans 15 amino acids. CDR1 is MGHRA and CDR2 is YSYEKL in the germline V gene. The CDR3 coding sequence is TGCGCCAGCAGCTCAACGGGCAGTCCCGGGGGCGGCTACACCTTC. Translated, it gives CASSSTGSPGGGYTF.

This rearrangement joins TRBV7-9 to TRBJ1-2, with TRBD1 matching over 7 bases. The V segment lost 5 bases and the J segment 1 base; nucleotides outside the gene matches: 4. Germline lookup yields CDR1 SEHNR and CDR2 FQNEAQ (reference sequence). The CDR3 is 14 amino acids. For the CDR3, the DNA is TGTGCCAGCAGCCGGGACAGTAATAACTATGGCTACACCTTC. It is translated as CASSRDSNNYGYTF.

The CDR3 sequence is CASSYEGTAGGYTF. As DNA, the CDR3 is TGTGCCAGCAGTTACGAAGGGACAGCTGGGGGCTACACCTTC. The chain couples TRBV6-5 to TRBJ1-2, with 7 bases identical to TRBD1. The CDR3 is 14 residues long. Germline CDR1 reads MNHEY; CDR2 reads SVGAGI. Losses at the gene ends were 2 bases for V and 8 bases for J; bases not matched to a gene: 8.